This T cell receptor (beta chain) is drawn from a study of blood T cells in healthy people across ages. The study drew donors from healthy Caucasian individuals in Russia aged roughly 6 to 95. Staff drew 8 to 10 milliliters of peripheral blood from each donor. Every sample yielded at least 6 million isolated PBMCs. With a J-beta primer mix and a sample-barcoded 5' primer, a second PCR ran 7 to 11 cycles. A template-switch adaptor that had 12 random nucleotides put a tag on each cDNA molecule. One entry per CDR3 protein results from TCRdb running MiXCR on the 5' RACE reads. This sample carries hundreds of thousands of distinct CDR3 sequences, roughly three fifths of them seen once, and the ten largest clones take more than 35%. V was clipped by 3 bases and J by 0 bases, with 12 bases between them. CDR3 length equals 16 residues. In its sample, this clonotype was seen once.

Sequencing was carried out using blood. The chain combines TRBV12-3 or TRBV12-4 with TRBJ2-1, with D possibly matching TRBD1 (6 bases). The clonotype was recovered from a man in his fifties or sixties in good health. The CDR3 here is CASSLPGHPSYNEQFF. In DNA, the CDR3 is TGTGCCAGCAGTTTGCCGGGACACCCCTCCTACAATGAGCAGTTCTTC.